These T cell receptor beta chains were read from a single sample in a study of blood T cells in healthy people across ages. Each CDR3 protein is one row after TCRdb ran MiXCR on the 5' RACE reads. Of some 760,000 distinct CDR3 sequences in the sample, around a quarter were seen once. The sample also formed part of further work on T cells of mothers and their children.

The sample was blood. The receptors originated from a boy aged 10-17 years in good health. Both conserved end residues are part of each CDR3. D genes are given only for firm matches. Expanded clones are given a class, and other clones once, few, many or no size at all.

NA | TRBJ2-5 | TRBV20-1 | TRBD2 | TGCAGTGCCCAGGTGGCTAGCGGGGGACAAGAGACCCAGTACTTC | CSAQVASGGQETQYF
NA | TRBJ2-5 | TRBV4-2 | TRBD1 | TGTGCCAGCAGCCTCGGGACAGGGTCCTGGGAGACCCAGTACTTC | CASSLGTGSWETQYF
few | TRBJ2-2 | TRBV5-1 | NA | TGCGCCAGCAGCTTGCGCCCCGTCTGGTTGGGAGGAACGAACACCGGGGAGCTGTTTTTT | CASSLRPVWLGGTNTGELFF
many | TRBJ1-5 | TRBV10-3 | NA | TGTGCCATCAGTGCCGGGAGTCAGCCCCAGCATTTT | CAISAGSQPQHF
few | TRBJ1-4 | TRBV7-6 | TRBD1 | TGTGCCAGCAGCTTAGAGGGCACCGGGACAGGGGTTGAAAAACTGTTTTTT | CASSLEGTGTGVEKLFF
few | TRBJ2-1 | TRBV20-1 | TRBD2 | TGCAGTGCTAGAAGCGGGAGAGAGGGGGGAGGTTTGTACAATGAGCAGTTCTTC | CSARSGREGGGLYNEQFF
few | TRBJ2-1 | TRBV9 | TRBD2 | TGTGCCATTGATCCAGCGGGAGGGCCTGGTGACTACAATGAGCAGTTCTTC | CAIDPAGGPGDYNEQFF
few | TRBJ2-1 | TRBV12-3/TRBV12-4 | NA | TGTGCCAGCACCCGAGGGCCTACCTCCTACAATGAGCAGTTCTTC | CASTRGPTSYNEQFF
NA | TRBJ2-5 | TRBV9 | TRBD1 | TGTGCCAGCAGCGTAGGGACAGGGGGCCCAGAGACCCAGTACTTC | CASSVGTGGPETQYF
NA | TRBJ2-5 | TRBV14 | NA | TGTGCCAGCAGCCAACGCCAAGAGACCCAGTACTTC | CASSQRQETQYF
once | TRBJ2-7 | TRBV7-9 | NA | TGTGCCAGCAGCGCCCCAGAACTTGGATCCTATAACGAGCAGTACTTC | CASSAPELGSYNEQYF
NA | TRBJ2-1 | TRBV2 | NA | TGTGCCAGCAGTGTCCCCAGGGGGGCCTACAATGAGCAGTTCTTC | CASSVPRGAYNEQFF
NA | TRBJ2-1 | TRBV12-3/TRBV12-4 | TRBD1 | TGTGCCAGCACCTCTTTGAGGGACAGGGGGCAGAATGAGCAGTTCTTC | CASTSLRDRGQNEQFF
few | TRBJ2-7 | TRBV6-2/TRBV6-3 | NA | TGTGCCAGCAGTGATTCTTACTCCTACGAGCAGTACTTC | CASSDSYSYEQYF
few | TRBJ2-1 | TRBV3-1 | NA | TGTGCCAGACAGACGGGGAGCTCCTACAATGAGCAGTTCTTC | CARQTGSSYNEQFF
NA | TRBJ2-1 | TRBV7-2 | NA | TGTGCCAGCAGCTTAGATGGGCCACTAAATGAGCAGTTCTTC | CASSLDGPLNEQFF
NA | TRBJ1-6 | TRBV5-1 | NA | TGCGCCAGCAGCTTGGAACTCTATAATTCACCCCTCCACTTT | CASSLELYNSPLHF
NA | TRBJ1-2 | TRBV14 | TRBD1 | TGTGCCAGCAGCCAAAGGACAGGGAGAGGCTACACCTTC | CASSQRTGRGYTF
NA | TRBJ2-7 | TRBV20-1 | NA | TGCAGTGCTATTCTTGGGTACGAGCAGTACTTC | CSAILGYEQYF
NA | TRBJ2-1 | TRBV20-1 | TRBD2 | TGCAGTGCCGTTGTTGTAGCGGGAGGTCTCGGCTACAATGAGCAGTTCTTC | CSAVVVAGGLGYNEQFF
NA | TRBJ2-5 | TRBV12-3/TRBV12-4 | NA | TGTGCCAGCAGTCCGAATCGAGAGACCCAGTACTTC | CASSPNRETQYF
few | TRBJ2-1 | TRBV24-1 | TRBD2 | TGTGCCACCAGTCCGAACGGGGGGGCCGAAAATGAGCAGTTCTTC | CATSPNGGAENEQFF
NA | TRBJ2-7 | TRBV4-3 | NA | TGCGCCAGCAGCCAACGAGGTGCTTCAGGGGGGAACTACGAGCAGTACTTC | CASSQRGASGGNYEQYF
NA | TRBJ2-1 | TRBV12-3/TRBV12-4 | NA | TGTGCCAGCAGTGAACAGGGATATGAGCAGTTCTTC | CASSEQGYEQFF
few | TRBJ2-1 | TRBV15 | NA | TGTGCCACCAGCAGAACTGGAGCGGAAGCCTACAATGAGCAGTTCTTC | CATSRTGAEAYNEQFF